This entry lists 13 T cell receptor beta chains sequenced from one sample in a study of T cells expressing NK-cell markers. Using the 5' RACE reads, TCRdb records one entry per CDR3 protein without DNA. The sample data list around 470,000 distinct CDR3 sequences. The sample comprised blood T cells: a sorted CD56 or NKG2C T cell subset, CD4+ or CD8+ T cells, or bulk PBMC T cells (not recorded which). These receptors came from a woman aged 45-60 years in good health.

The rearrangement links TRBV3-1 to TRBJ2-3; TCRdb picks TRBD1, but there is no DNA to check that call. The length of the CDR3 is 18 residues. The germline V gene has CDR1 LGHDT and CDR2 YNNKEL (reference sequence). CDR3 sequence: CASSQDRPGTASTDTQYF.

This rearrangement joins TRBV5-1 to TRBJ2-7; the TCRdb D gene call, TRBD1, has no DNA to confirm it. The CDR3 runs to 14 residues. The germline V gene has CDR1 SGHRS and CDR2 YFSETQ. The CDR3 region is CASSIEGASYEQYF.

The rearrangement joins TRBV20-1 to TRBJ2-1. CDR1 and CDR2 from the germline V gene are DFQATT and SNEGSKA (reference sequence). This CDR3 contains 11 residues. CDR3 region: CSGRFNNEQFF.

The chain couples TRBV19 to TRBJ1-1. CDR3 size: 11 residues. CDR1 is LNHDA and CDR2 is SQIVND in the germline V gene (reference sequence). The CDR3 region is CASNQDAEAFF.

The chain is built from TRBV6-5 and TRBJ2-7; checking the TCRdb D call of TRBD2 is not possible without DNA. Looked up from germline, CDR1 is MNHEY and CDR2 is SVGAGI. CDR3 size: 15 residues. The CDR3 loop reads CASTLTSGKFLEQYF.

The rearrangement uses TRBV30 and TRBJ2-7. The V gene's germline CDR1 is GTSNPN and CDR2 SVGIG (reference sequence). The CDR3 contains 12 residues. The CDR3 sequence is CAWTDISYEQYF.

The rearrangement joins TRBV9 to TRBJ1-2. Germline-derived CDR1 and CDR2 are SGDLS and YYNGEE. The CDR3 is 12 amino acids. CDR3: CASSVESAGYTF.

The J gene is TRBJ2-1, the V gene TRBV25-1; TCRdb designates TRBD1, a call that cannot be tested without DNA. The CDR3 extends over 14 amino acids. The germline CDR1 and CDR2 sequences are MGHDK and SYGVNS. CDR3 sequence: CASSELRTGDEQFF.

V is TRBV4-1 and J is TRBJ2-1. The CDR3 is made up of 13 amino acids. Germline V gene sequence: CDR1 MGHRA, CDR2 YSYEKL. CDR3 loop: CASSRSLYNEQFF.

The chain has TRBV10-3 and TRBJ2-1; TCRdb indicates TRBD1, and absent DNA this call remains unverified. Germline V lookup: CDR1 ENHRY, CDR2 SYGVKD. This CDR3 spans 14 amino acids. The CDR3 region is CAISPRGGDNEQFF.

The chain employs TRBV12-5 and TRBJ1-3; TCRdb designates TRBD1, a call that cannot be tested without DNA. The CDR3 extends over 13 amino acids. The germline V gene encodes CDR1 LGHNT and CDR2 FRNRAP. This CDR3 is CASGLGGGNTIYF. Drawing the rest from reference TRBV12-5 and TRBJ1-3, the complete variable domain is DARVTQTPRHKVTEMGQEVTMRCQPILGHNTVFWYRQTMMQGLELLAYFRNRAPLDDSGMPKDRFSAEMPDATLATLKIQPSEPRDSAVYFCASGLGGGNTIYFGEGSWLTVV.

The chain is built from TRBV4-1 and TRBJ2-1; TCRdb outputs TRBD1, but without DNA this stays unchecked. The germline CDR1 and CDR2 sequences are MGHRA and YSYEKL. The CDR3 is made up of 16 amino acids. The CDR3 loop is CASSQGTRSGGHEQFF.

This sequence joins TRBV12-3 or TRBV12-4 and TRBJ2-2; TCRdb selects TRBD2, and the lack of DNA leaves this call unchecked. This CDR3 contains 15 residues. The CDR3 is CASSRRELYTGELFF.